Shown below are 15 T cell receptor beta chains from a single sample sequenced in a study of molecular identifiers for immune sequencing clone quantification. TCRdb analysed the PCR reads with MiXCR anew, one entry per CDR3 protein. Among around 300,000 distinct CDR3 sequences listed, roughly 23% were seen once. The specimen sequenced was naive CD8+ T cells from blood, with Jurkat cell RNA spiked in. Subset specified: FACS-sorted CD8+CD4-CCR7+CD45RA+ naive T cells. The receptor set was obtained from a human donor in good health. Some libraries in this study had Jurkat cell RNA spiked in.

This clonotype was detected a few times. This chain uses TRBV27 with TRBJ1-1; the D is unclear. V lost 3 bases to trimming and J lost 5 bases, with 10 bases between them. The V gene's germline CDR1 is MNHEY and CDR2 SMNVEV (reference sequence). The CDR3 extends over 13 amino acids. The CDR3: CASSFGKSTEAFF. The CDR3 DNA reads as TGTGCCAGCAGTTTCGGGAAAAGTACTGAAGCTTTCTTT.

The chain joins TRBV4-1 to TRBJ2-1, with a weak D call TRBD2 (6 bases). The V gene lost 3 bases and the J gene lost 1 base, with 10 bases spanning the gap. The CDR3 totals 15 residues. Per germline, CDR1 MGHRA and CDR2 YSYEKL. In DNA form, the CDR3 reads TGCGCCAGCAGCCACTCGGGGGTATCCTACAATGAGCAGTTCTTC. It translates to CASSHSGVSYNEQFF.

This clonotype has ten or more counts. The chain carries TRBV6-5 and TRBJ2-3; 11 bases map to TRBD2. The CDR3 sequence is 16 residues long. Germline lookup yields CDR1 MNHEY and CDR2 SVGAGI. Trimming took 6 bases from V and 1 from J; bases not matched to a gene: 6. The CDR3 protein is CASRPGLAAGTDTQYF. CDR3 bases: TGTGCCAGCAGACCGGGACTAGCGGCAGGCACAGATACGCAGTATTTT.

Of note for this clonotype: A much larger clone differs by one base, so this may be a read error. V is TRBV30 and J is TRBJ2-7; 7 bases fit TRBD2. Germline V gives CDR1 GTSNPN, CDR2 SVGIG (reference sequence). V lost 0 bases and J lost 7; bases outside the gene matches: 6. There are 13 residues in the CDR3. The CDR3 region is CAWSVGGPGEQYF. The CDR3 nucleotides read TGTGCCTGGAGTGTGGGAGGGCCGGGGGAGCAGTACTTC.

CDR3 in DNA: TGCGCCAGCAGTCACCCGGGAGTACAGAGCGCAGATACGCAGTATTTT. Translation gives CASSHPGVQSADTQYF. V usage is TRBV23-1 and J usage is TRBJ2-3, with a tentative D call TRBD2 (6 bases). TRBV23-1 is noted as an ORF with a role that remains uncertain. V lost 3 bases and J lost 4, with 17 bases in between. The CDR3 has 16 amino acids.

In its sample, this clonotype was seen a few times. The chain employs TRBV20-1 and TRBJ2-7; 8 bases align to TRBD1. Germline CDR1 is DFQATT and CDR2 is SNEGSKA (reference sequence). The CDR3 contains 15 residues. The V segment lost 7 bases and the J segment 0 bases; nucleotides outside the gene matches: 11. The CDR3: CSVILDRGHSYEQYF. The CDR3 DNA follows: TGCAGTGTTATATTAGACAGGGGTCACTCCTACGAGCAGTACTTC.

This clonotype has a count of ten or more. V is TRBV29-1 and J is TRBJ2-4; D unresolved. The CDR3 is made up of 14 amino acids. CDR1 is SQVTM, CDR2 ANQGSEA, per germline. V lost 4 bases to trimming and J lost 2 bases, with 12 bases between them. The CDR3 region has the DNA TGCAGCGTTGCGTCAGAGTACTCCAAAAACATTCAGTACTTC. Its translation: CSVASEYSKNIQYF.

This chain connects TRBV27 to TRBJ1-4; a weak D match, TRBD1 (6 bases). The CDR3 has 16 amino acids. Trimming took off 5 bases at V and 2 bases at J, with 15 bases between the two ends. Germline-derived CDR1 and CDR2 are MNHEY and SMNVEV (reference sequence). Here the CDR3 reads CASSLLPGATNEKLFF. CDR3 nucleotide sequence: TGTGCCAGCAGTCTACTTCCAGGGGCCACTAATGAAAAACTGTTTTTT.

Note on this clonotype: A much larger clone lies one base from this, so it may be a read error. The rearrangement uses TRBV5-1 and TRBJ2-7, with TRBD1 matching 9 bases. The CDR3 has 15 residues. The germline V gene encodes CDR1 SGHRS and CDR2 YFSETQ. The CDR3 DNA reads TGCGCCAGCAGCACGGGACAGGGACCAATTTACGAGCGGTACTTC. As protein: CASSTGQGPIYERYF.

The CDR3 loop is CASTGTSCTDTQYF. The CDR3 bases are TGTGCCAGCACTGGGACTAGCTGCACAGATACGCAGTATTTT. The chain couples TRBV6-1 to TRBJ2-3; 9 bases are shared with TRBD2. Germline-derived CDR1 and CDR2 are MNHNS and SASEGT. The CDR3 sequence is 14 residues long. With V trimmed by 7 bases and J by 1 base, 3 bases remained unmatched.

The chain joins TRBV4-1 to TRBJ1-1; D remains unclear. V was shortened by 3 bases and J by 2 bases, with 4 bases between the two germline ends. Germline loops: CDR1 MGHRA, CDR2 YSYEKL. The CDR3 runs 12 residues. CDR3 bases: TGCGCCAGCAGCCACGAAAACACTGAAGCTTTCTTT. This sequence encodes CASSHENTEAFF.

This clonotype was found many times. The chain joins TRBV15 to TRBJ1-1; 9 nucleotides align to TRBD1. There are 16 residues in the CDR3. The V gene's germline CDR1 is LNHNV and CDR2 YYDKDF (reference sequence). With V trimmed by 5 bases and J by 3 bases, 10 bases remained unmatched. CDR3 nucleotide sequence: TGTGCCACCAGCCCTGGGACAGGGAGGTTGGACACTGAAGCTTTCTTT. Protein sequence: CATSPGTGRLDTEAFF.

This clonotype appeared once. At one of its ends the junction is not consistent with the germline gene, which may arise from a read error. This chain links TRBV20-1 with TRBJ2-6; D is perhaps TRBD1 (6 bases). CDR3 length: 15 residues. Per the germline V gene, CDR1 is DFQATT and CDR2 is SNEGSKA (reference sequence). The DNA for the CDR3 is TGCAGTGCTCAAGAACAGGGATCTGGGGCCAACGTCCCGACTTTC. Amino acids: CSAQEQGSGANVPTF.

This clonotype was counted between two and nine times. CDR3 residues: CASSHRGPGNEQYF. In nucleotides, the CDR3 is TGTGCCAGCAGCCACAGGGGTCCAGGGAACGAGCAGTACTTC. The chain carries TRBV12-3 or TRBV12-4 and TRBJ2-7, with 7 bases matching TRBD1. CDR3 size: 14 residues. Losses at the gene ends were 6 bases for V and 5 bases for J; bases not matched to a gene: 10.

In regard to this clonotype: Germline is not matched at one junction end, which may reflect a read error. Here the CDR3 DNA reads TGTGGCAGCATCAGTAGCGGGGGGGCCTTCAGGTCAGATACGCAGTATTTT. It codes for CGSISSGGAFRSDTQYF. The chain is built from TRBV27 and TRBJ2-3, with 11 bases fitting TRBD2. CDR1 MNHEY and CDR2 SMNVEV come from the germline V gene (reference sequence). CDR3 size: 17 residues.